This record concerns one T cell receptor beta chain sequence. This sample is drawn from a study of blood T cell repertoires in COVID-19. The method was immunoSEQ multiplex PCR; TCRdb's version includes in-frame clones alone and lacks a portion of them. The sample has around 270,000 clones, 80% to 90% seen once. Trimming cost V 8 bases and J 7 bases; bases outside gene matches: 8. The CDR3 totals 12 residues. Germline CDR1 and CDR2: MNHEY and SVGAGI. The chain employs TRBV6-5 and TRBJ2-7, with 7 bases matching TRBD1. Source material: peripheral blood. The receptor's source is a man aged 25 to 40 with acute or convalescent COVID-19. The CDR3 DNA reads as TGTGCCAGCCGTAGGGGGCCGAGGGAGCAGTACTTC. This sequence encodes CASRRGPREQYF.